This record covers a single TCR beta chain. Its antigen is unidentified. This entry is derived from a study of yellow fever vaccine responses in identical twins. Findings and limits, study-wide: Reportedly, the T cell response mounted by twins to vaccine seemed partly convergent, partly personalized.

TCRdb processed the RT-PCR reads anew with MiXCR; each CDR3 protein has one entry. The repertoire consists of roughly 18,000 distinct CDR3 sequences, with 60% to 70% occurring once and the leading ten covering 7.7%. In germline, CDR1 is SGHNT, CDR2 YENEEA. The CDR3 consists of 14 residues. V gave up 2 bases and J gave up 3 bases; unmatched junction bases: 3. The material sequenced was T cells from blood (PBMCs), unsorted or a sorted subset (not recorded which), taken before or after yellow fever vaccination (not recorded which). This TCR came from a woman in her late teens or twenties who received the yellow fever vaccine. The rearrangement uses TRBV11-3 and TRBJ1-1, with 7 bases identical to TRBD1. This CDR3 is CASSLLGGYTEAFF. The CDR3 DNA follows: TGTGCCAGCAGCTTATTAGGGGGCTACACTGAAGCTTTCTTT. Drawing the rest from reference TRBV11-3 and TRBJ1-1, the complete variable domain is EAGVVQSPRYKIIEKKQPVAFWCNPISGHNTLYWYLQNLGQGPELLIRYENEEAVDDSQLPKDRFSAERLKGVDSTLKIQPAELGDSAVYLCASSLLGGYTEAFFGQGTRLTVV.